This T cell receptor beta chain derives from a study of human T cells and chemical hapten exposure. The time point was: pre-sensitization, week 0. The treatment is: therapeutic diphenylcyclopropenone sensitization with weekly scalp DPC. It was unfractionated whole blood from which total RNA was extracted. This clonotype showed up just a few times. What it binds is not known. Within the library, unique molecular identifiers were attached to each individual cDNA molecule. TCRdb itself ran the RACE reads through MiXCR, one entry per CDR3 protein. The sample records about 380,000 distinct CDR3 sequences, roughly 5.3% being singletons. Study-level results: The formation of large CDR3 similarity clusters by expanded TCRs significantly exceeded that of controls.

Trimming removed 5 bases at V and 0 bases at J, with 14 bases between. CDR1 MNHNY and CDR2 SVGAGI come from the germline V gene (reference sequence). CDR3 length: 15 amino acids. The chain has TRBV6-6 and TRBJ2-7, with TRBD2 as a possible D gene (6 bases). This specimen consisted of whole blood, obtained in connection with sensitization to the hapten diphenylcyclopropenone (DPC). The receptor comes from a woman in her fifties or sixties with alopecia areata. Some clones in this sample may be carry-over from other donors' samples. The CDR3 sequence: CASSPLGSGSYEQYF. As DNA, the CDR3 is TGTGCCAGCAGTCCCCTCGGGAGCGGCTCCTACGAGCAGTACTTC.